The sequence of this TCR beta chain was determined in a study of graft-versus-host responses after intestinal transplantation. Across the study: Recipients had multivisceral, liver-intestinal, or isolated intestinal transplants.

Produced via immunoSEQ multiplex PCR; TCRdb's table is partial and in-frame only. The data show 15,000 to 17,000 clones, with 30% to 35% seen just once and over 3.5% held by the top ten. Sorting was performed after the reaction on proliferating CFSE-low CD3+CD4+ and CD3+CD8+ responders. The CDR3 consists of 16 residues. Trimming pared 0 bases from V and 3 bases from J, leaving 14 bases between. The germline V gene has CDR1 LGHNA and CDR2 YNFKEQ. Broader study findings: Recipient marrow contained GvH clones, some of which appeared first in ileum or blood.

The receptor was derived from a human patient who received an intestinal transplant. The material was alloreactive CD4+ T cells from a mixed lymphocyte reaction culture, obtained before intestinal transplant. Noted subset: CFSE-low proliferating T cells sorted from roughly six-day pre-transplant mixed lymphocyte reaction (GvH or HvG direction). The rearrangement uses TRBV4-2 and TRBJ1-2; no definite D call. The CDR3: CASSQDWAASDYGYTF. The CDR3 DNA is TGTGCCAGCAGCCAAGATTGGGCAGCCAGCGACTATGGCTACACCTTC.